The 30 T cell receptor beta chains presented below share a single source sample, sequenced in a study of identical twins. TCRdb reprocessed the 5' RACE reads via MiXCR and lists one record per CDR3 protein. The data contain under 900,000 distinct CDR3 sequences, 15% to 20% of them seen just once; the ten biggest clones take up 10% to 15%. These data also featured in a second study, about T cells expressing NK-cell markers.

The sequenced material came from PBMCs. All receptors derive from a woman aged 18-29 years in good health.

This clonotype was counted only a few times. The chain uses TRBV5-1 and TRBJ2-3; 8 positions match TRBD2. Germline V CDR1 and CDR2: SGHRS, YFSETQ. With V trimmed by 1 base and J by 0 bases, 4 bases remained unmatched. This CDR3 contains 16 residues. The CDR3 here is CASSLWASGSTDTQYF. The CDR3 region has the DNA TGCGCCAGCAGCTTGTGGGCTAGCGGGAGCACAGATACGCAGTATTTT.

V and J are TRBV4-3 and TRBJ2-3, with 7 positions matching TRBD2. This CDR3 has 15 amino acids. Germline V gives CDR1 LGHNA, CDR2 YSLEER. Trimming cost V 1 base and J 5 bases; bases outside gene matches: 6. CDR3 bases: TGCGCCAGCAGCCAAGGACTAGCCAGGGAAGATACGCAGTATTTT. This codes for CASSQGLAREDTQYF.

This clonotype was observed a few times. The chain has TRBV5-6 and TRBJ2-1; D unclear. Germline CDR1 reads SGHDT; CDR2 reads YYEEEE. This CDR3 has 17 residues. V lost 3 bases and J lost 0, with 16 bases in between. In DNA form, the CDR3 reads TGTGCCAGCAGCTGGGATCCGGGCGGTAGCTCCTACAATGAGCAGTTCTTC. Translation gives CASSWDPGGSSYNEQFF.

This clonotype was counted between two and nine times. The genes are TRBV12-3 or TRBV12-4 and TRBJ2-1, with D perhaps TRBD1 or TRBD2 (5 bases each). This CDR3 has 13 amino acids. Trimming removed 3 bases from V and 6 bases from J, with 9 bases in between. CDR3 loop: CASSFPGTNEQFF. The CDR3 DNA sequence: TGTGCCAGCAGTTTCCCAGGGACCAATGAGCAGTTCTTC.

The chain links TRBV4-3 to TRBJ2-7; D is uncertain. Per germline, CDR1 LGHNA and CDR2 YSLEER. Trimming took 0 bases from V and 2 from J, leaving 8 bases between them. The CDR3 runs 14 residues. The CDR3 coding sequence is TGCGCCAGCAGCCAAGATCGGGTAGCCTACGAGCAGTACTTC. Its translation is CASSQDRVAYEQYF.

This clonotype was counted between two and nine times. The chain employs TRBV12-3 or TRBV12-4 and TRBJ2-7, with TRBD2 identical over 7 bases. The CDR3 runs 15 residues. Trimming at V came to 6 bases and at J to 6 bases, leaving 14 bases not matched to a gene. The CDR3 region is CASSPTRGSKFEQYF. The CDR3 bases are TGTGCCAGCAGCCCTACTCGCGGGAGTAAGTTCGAGCAGTACTTC.

The chain has TRBV6-5 and TRBJ2-5, with TRBD1 as a possible D gene (6 bases). Germline V gene lookup returns CDR1 MNHEY and CDR2 SVGAGI. Between the trimmed V and J ends, which lost 5 bases and 1 base, there was a span of 14 bases. CDR3 size: 15 residues. The CDR3, as DNA: TGTGCCAGCAGTCACACTACAGGGTTCCAAGAGACCCAGTACTTC. Translation: CASSHTTGFQETQYF.

Only a few counts were recorded for this clonotype. This chain joins TRBV7-2 and TRBJ1-1; D uncertain. Deletions cut 3 bases from V and 4 bases from J, with 12 bases between. The length of the CDR3 is 14 residues. In germline, CDR1 is SGHTA, CDR2 FQGNSA. CDR3 sequence (DNA): TGTGCCAGCAGCTTGGCCGGGCTGGCCACTGAAGCTTTCTTT. Translated, it gives CASSLAGLATEAFF.

This clonotype was recorded a few times. The chain uses TRBV29-1 and TRBJ2-3, with TRBD2 identical over 12 bases. The CDR3 sequence is 19 residues long. V lost 8 bases and J lost 1; bases outside the gene matches: 19. The germline V gene has CDR1 SQVTM and CDR2 ANQGSEA. Written as DNA, the CDR3 is TGCAGCCTCGACCGACTAGCGGGAGTGAGTGAGGGGTGCACAGATACGCAGTATTTT. Translating gives CSLDRLAGVSEGCTDTQYF.

V gene TRBV20-1 combines with J gene TRBJ2-3; D is possibly TRBD1 (5 bases). This CDR3 has 15 amino acids. V was clipped by 6 bases and J by 2 bases, with 18 bases between them. CDR1 and CDR2 from the germline V gene are DFQATT and SNEGSKA (reference sequence). The CDR3 nucleotides read TGCAGTGCCAGTAGGGGCCTACCCGTCACAGATACGCAGTATTTT. Protein product: CSASRGLPVTDTQYF.

In this sample, this clonotype turned up a few times. J is TRBJ2-1 and V is TRBV5-1; the match to TRBD2 covers 9 bases. This CDR3 region has 14 residues. With 0 bases clipped from V and 15 bases from J, the junction kept 10 bases outside the gene matches. Per the germline V gene, CDR1 is SGHRS and CDR2 is YFSETQ. CDR3 nucleotide sequence: TGCGCCAGCAGCTTGGCCTATAGCGGGGGCCGTGGGTTCTTC. The encoded protein is CASSLAYSGGRGFF.

The table lists this clonotype with a few counts. This rearrangement joins TRBV7-2 to TRBJ1-4; D call uncertain. Trimming stripped 2 bases from V and 3 bases from J, with 10 bases between. Germline V gene sequence: CDR1 SGHTA, CDR2 FQGNSA. This CDR3 has 15 amino acids. The CDR3 is CASSLYRGANEKLFF. CDR3 bases: TGTGCCAGCAGCTTATATCGGGGAGCTAATGAAAAACTGTTTTTT.

The gene calls are TRBV18 and TRBJ2-5, with D unclear. Germline CDR1 is KGHSH and CDR2 is LQKENI. Deletions cut 3 bases from V and 5 bases from J, with 10 bases between. This CDR3 region has 13 residues. CDR3 protein: CASSPPSWETQYF. The CDR3 coding sequence is TGTGCCAGCTCACCTCCCTCTTGGGAGACCCAGTACTTC.

This clonotype appeared a few times. The chain combines TRBV12-5 with TRBJ1-5, with D tentatively TRBD1 (5 bases). The CDR3 contains 13 residues. V lost 6 bases and J lost 9, with 15 bases in between. Germline assignment: CDR1 LGHNT and CDR2 FRNRAP. The CDR3 reads CASGIEGKGPQHF. For the CDR3, the DNA is TGTGCTAGTGGAATTGAGGGGAAAGGGCCCCAGCATTTT.

In its sample, this clonotype was seen a few times. V gene TRBV29-1 combines with J gene TRBJ1-2, with D possibly matching TRBD1 (6 bases). V lost 4 bases and J 3 bases, leaving 6 bases between the germline ends. The CDR3 consists of 11 residues. Germline loops: CDR1 SQVTM, CDR2 ANQGSEA. The CDR3 reads CSVGTDYGYTF. As DNA, the CDR3 is TGCAGCGTTGGGACAGACTATGGCTACACCTTC.

This chain connects TRBV7-8 to TRBJ1-4; no clear D gene. Trimming removed 1 base from V and 8 bases from J, with 17 bases in between. From germline, CDR1 is SGHVS and CDR2 FQNEAQ. The CDR3 is 16 residues long. The CDR3 DNA sequence: TGTGCCAGCAGCTTAGGCCAGTATTCTACGAGGGAAAAACTGTTTTTT. Protein: CASSLGQYSTREKLFF.

This clonotype was seen more than once but under ten times. The genes are TRBV20-1 and TRBJ2-1; D uncertain. Trimming took off 3 bases at V and 7 bases at J, with 7 bases between the two ends. The CDR3 is 11 residues long. The germline V gene encodes CDR1 DFQATT and CDR2 SNEGSKA (reference sequence). CDR3 sequence (DNA): TGCAGTGCTAGCCAGGCGAATGAGCAGTTCTTC. It translates to CSASQANEQFF.

V and J are TRBV6-1 and TRBJ2-5; D may be TRBD2 (6 bases). Germline V gene sequence: CDR1 MNHNS, CDR2 SASEGT. The CDR3 is made up of 16 amino acids. V was trimmed by 6 bases and J by 4 bases, leaving 21 bases between them. CDR3 protein: CASSRGWGGPGETQYF. The CDR3 DNA follows: TGTGCCAGCAGCCGCGGCTGGGGAGGCCCAGGAGAGACCCAGTACTTC.

This clonotype was detected only a few times. The genes are TRBV20-1 and TRBJ2-1; D is undetermined. Germline V gives CDR1 DFQATT, CDR2 SNEGSKA (reference sequence). The CDR3 has 13 residues. Trimming left V 6 bases short and J 8 bases short, with 17 bases between. The CDR3 sequence: CSAPRHAQDEQFF. CDR3 coding DNA: TGCAGTGCCCCCCGGCACGCCCAGGATGAGCAGTTCTTC.

The sample holds a few counts of this clonotype. The chain links TRBV7-8 to TRBJ1-3; the match to TRBD1 covers 8 bases. V shed 5 bases and J 8 bases; nucleotides not matched to a gene: 8. The CDR3 length is 14 residues. In germline, CDR1 is SGHVS, CDR2 FQNEAQ. CDR3 residues: CASSKDRVVDTIYF. CDR3 nucleotides: TGTGCCAGCAGCAAGGACAGGGTTGTGGACACCATATATTTT.

The chain recombines TRBV7-9 with TRBJ2-1, with 11 bases that match TRBD2. Losses at the gene ends were 2 bases for V and 7 bases for J; bases not matched to a gene: 7. Germline V CDR1 and CDR2: SEHNR, FQNEAQ (reference sequence). CDR3 size: 16 residues. The CDR3 region has the DNA TGTGCCAGCAGCTTATCTTTAGCGGGAGGGCGTAATGAGCAGTTCTTC. This encodes CASSLSLAGGRNEQFF. The full variable domain, completed using reference TRBV7-9 and TRBJ2-1, is DTGVSQNPRHKITKRGQNVTFRCDPISEHNRLYWYRQTLGQGPEFLTYFQNEAQLEKSRLLSDRFSAERPKGSFSTLEIQRTEQGDSAMYLCASSLSLAGGRNEQFFGPGTRLTVL.

There are a few counts of this clonotype. The rearrangement joins TRBV5-6 to TRBJ1-1; D is possibly TRBD1 (6 bases). The ends were cut back, 0 bases at V and 11 bases at J, with 17 bases in the middle. This CDR3 region has 14 residues. The V gene's germline CDR1 is SGHDT and CDR2 YYEEEE. This CDR3 is CASSLGTALGRAFF. CDR3 DNA sequence: TGTGCCAGCAGCTTGGGGACAGCTCTGGGTAGGGCTTTCTTT.

This chain connects TRBV7-9 to TRBJ1-1; no clear D. V was cut by 2 bases and J by 0 bases, with 10 bases left in between. The CDR3 extends over 15 amino acids. Germline V gene sequence: CDR1 SEHNR, CDR2 FQNEAQ (reference sequence). Written as DNA, the CDR3 is TGTGCCAGCAGCTTATTCGACGGACTGAACACTGAAGCTTTCTTT. Its protein product is CASSLFDGLNTEAFF.

The CDR3 loop is CAISALAGGSYNEQFF. The CDR3 region has the DNA TGTGCCATCAGTGCCCTAGCGGGGGGATCCTACAATGAGCAGTTCTTC. The rearrangement uses TRBV10-3 and TRBJ2-1; 11 nucleotides align to TRBD2. This CDR3 region has 16 residues. With 4 bases clipped from V and 1 base from J, the junction kept 3 bases outside the gene matches. Germline V CDR1 and CDR2: ENHRY, SYGVKD.

The V call is TRBV3-1, the J call TRBJ2-2; D is possibly TRBD2 (6 bases). Per germline, CDR1 LGHDT and CDR2 YNNKEL (reference sequence). V was pared by 4 bases and J by 6 bases, with 21 bases between. This CDR3 has 17 residues. The CDR3 region is CASSPSTSRRPAGELFF. The CDR3 bases are TGTGCCAGCAGCCCTTCAACTAGCCGGAGACCCGCCGGGGAGCTGTTTTTT.

This clonotype was observed a handful of times. The chain employs TRBV5-1 and TRBJ2-7; D gene ambiguous. Germline CDR1 reads SGHRS; CDR2 reads YFSETQ. Trimming cost V 1 base and J 5 bases, with 10 bases left between them. CDR3 length: 13 amino acids. CDR3 protein: CASSLKVRDEQYF. CDR3 nucleotide sequence: TGCGCCAGCAGCTTGAAGGTACGCGACGAGCAGTACTTC. Full variable domain (missing parts from reference TRBV5-1 and TRBJ2-7): KAGVTQTPRYLIKTRGQQVTLSCSPISGHRSVSWYQQTPGQGLQFLFEYFSETQRNKGNFPGRFSGRQFSNSRSEMNVSTLELGDSALYLCASSLKVRDEQYFGPGTRLTVT.

The V gene is TRBV7-2, the J gene TRBJ2-2; D gene uncertain. The V end lost 5 bases, the J end lost 0 bases, and 7 bases lay between the germline ends. CDR1 and CDR2 from the germline V gene are SGHTA and FQGNSA. The CDR3 spans 14 residues. CDR3 sequence (DNA): TGTGCCAGCAGCGTGACTGCGAACACCGGGGAGCTGTTTTTT. This encodes CASSVTANTGELFF.

This clonotype was counted a few times. V and J are TRBV6-1 and TRBJ1-3; D unresolved. The CDR3 is 14 amino acids. Trimming removed 5 bases at V and 0 bases at J, with 8 bases between. From germline, CDR1 is MNHNS and CDR2 SASEGT. The CDR3 nucleotides read TGTGCCAGCAGTCGGACGTACTCTGGAAACACCATATATTTT. Its protein is CASSRTYSGNTIYF.

The chain joins TRBV20-1 to TRBJ2-7, with 10 bases lining up with TRBD2. The CDR3 sequence is 15 residues long. V gave up 0 bases and J gave up 4 bases; unmatched junction bases: 6. Germline CDR1 and CDR2: DFQATT and SNEGSKA (reference sequence). The CDR3 sequence: CSARDSSGSVYEQYF. CDR3 DNA: TGCAGTGCTAGAGATTCTAGCGGGAGTGTTTACGAGCAGTACTTC.

This clonotype came up a few times. The chain joins TRBV3-1 to TRBJ2-5; D gene ambiguous. The CDR3 contains 16 residues. Trimming left V 0 bases short and J 7 bases short, with 18 bases between. Germline V gives CDR1 LGHDT, CDR2 YNNKEL (reference sequence). CDR3 protein: CASSQDRSGPRRTQYF. CDR3 DNA sequence: TGTGCCAGCAGCCAAGATCGTAGTGGCCCTCGGAGGACCCAGTACTTC.